The present entry profiles one TCR beta chain with its context. This clonotype was recorded at least ten times. Its antigen remains undetermined. The input lacks base qualities; no much larger clone sits a single base away. These data come from a study of T cell repertoires in cytomegalovirus infection (dated by TCRdb to the late 2010s). Regarding the complete study: The HLA type of each donor mattered for the analysis, because public TCR beta signatures pointed to carriage of CMV infection along with the matching HLA type.

V gives up 1 base and J gives up 10 bases, and the segment between their germline ends measures 5 bases. Inclusive of the bounding cysteine and phenylalanine, the CDR3 is 11 residues long. The entry retains the CDR3 DNA only, 33 bases that are in frame from base 1. The CDR1 and CDR2 encoded by the germline V gene are SGHTA and FQGNSA. The sequencer listed for this sample is Illumina HiSeq 1500. TCRdb reworked the public reads: Q25 trimming with fastp, MiXCR clone assembly, productive beta chains retained. Identical CDR3 protein sequences are pooled into one entry, listed with their most common genes and DNA. The sample profile shows some 220,000 distinct CDR3 sequences; roughly an eighth of them were found once. Approximately 1.6% of the sample belongs to the ten largest clones. Study-wide conclusions, independent of this receptor: The ex vivo response was dominated by HLA-C-restricted CMV-specific TCR beta clonotypes, and the single most frequent clonotype in two of eight donors was supplied by these HLA-C-restricted clonotypes. Cumulative frequency of public TCR beta family members discriminated carriers of CMV infection plus the relevant HLA type in this cohort and an independent 352-donor cohort.

The sample comprised PBMCs. The clonotype originates from a human donor in good health (CMV status not recorded). Some clones in this sample may be carry-over from other donors' samples. Rearrangement joined TRBV7-2 to TRBJ2-1; no confident D gene assignment can be made. The nucleotide sequence is given as TGTGCCAGCAGCTTAGAGAGAGAGCAGTTCTTC. This encodes CASSLEREQFF. Reference TRBV7-2 and TRBJ2-1 proteins supply the regions before and after the CDR3; the full variable domain is: GAGVSQSPSNKVTEKGKDVELRCDPISGHTALYWYRQSLGQGLEFLIYFQGNSAPDKSGLPSDRFSAERTGGSVSTLTIQRTQQEDSAVYLCASSLEREQFFGPGTRLTVL.